The present T cell receptor (beta chain) was sequenced within a study of regulatory T cells in long-lasting Graves disease. For the study at large: Persistent Graves' disease meant over 5 years of antithyroid drugs with positive TSH receptor antibodies. The study, taken as a whole, reports: Small numbers of samples may have cut accuracy. Persistent disease preferred TRBV28, TRBJ1-2 and TRBJ2-5; new disease, TRBV20-1 and TRBJ2-1.

The germline CDR1 and CDR2 sequences are MNHEY and SVGAGI. V lost 4 bases, J lost 2 bases, and 14 bases lay in between. The CDR3 contains 15 residues. Arm-PCR with iRepertoire HTBI primers amplified the CDR3 regions for these TCR beta libraries. TCRdb fed the multiplex PCR reads into MiXCR, producing one record per CDR3 protein. The sample records a few hundred thousand distinct CDR3 sequences, around 20% being singletons. About this clonotype itself: Its specificity is unknown.

Time point here: persistent/refractory GD, antithyroid drugs over 5 years with positive TRAb. Making the TCR library involved RNA that had been extracted from PBMCs. The peripheral blood volume drawn was roughly 8.7 milliliters, and it was collected into EDTA tubes. The sample consisted of peripheral blood mononuclear cells (PBMCs), taken when the disease was refractory, from a patient treated with antithyroid drugs. The chain combines TRBV6-5 with TRBJ1-1; D is perhaps TRBD1 (5 bases). The source of this sequence is a female donor with Graves disease. The CDR3 region has the DNA TGTGCCAGCAGTTTCGGAGGGACCCTCAACACTGAAGCTTTCTTT. Translating gives CASSFGGTLNTEAFF.